The source of this T cell receptor beta chain is a study of T cell responses to AZD1222 COVID-19 vaccine. Overall study results and limits: The donors showed a predominance of white British ancestry and of females, with possible underestimation of clonal diversity.

The assay was immunoSEQ multiplex PCR, and TCRdb's table has in-frame clones only and misses some. This sample has around 120,000 clones; just over 90% occur once, and the top ten carry around 5%. Trimming pared 2 bases from V and 5 bases from J, leaving 12 bases between. CDR3 length: 14 residues. Germline assignment: CDR1 SGDLS and CDR2 YYNGEE. In the case of this clone: Its specificity is unknown.

This TCR was sampled from an adult who received the AZD1222 COVID-19 vaccine. The chain recombines TRBV9 with TRBJ2-3; TRBD2 might be the D (5 bases). The input for sequencing was peripheral blood, taken 28 days after the second AZD1222 dose. CDR3 coding DNA: TGTGCCAGCAGCGTGGTGGGAGTGGGAGATACGCAGTATTTT. Protein sequence: CASSVVGVGDTQYF.